This record concerns one T cell receptor (beta chain) sequence. These data come from a study of blood T cell repertoires in COVID-19. Study overall: COVID-19 samples from acute and convalescent phases originated in the United States, Italy and Spain. Sources were T cells, B-cell-depleted T cells, or PBMCs; the material itself was cDNA or gDNA.

How the authors handled the data: Amplification of reference gene primers provided the estimated nucleated cell counts. Repertoires were generated with immunoSEQ multiplex PCR, while TCRdb's copy carries only in-frame clones and drops some. That table furnishes V, J and clone size, whereas the DNA furnished D and trimming. This table holds 200,000 to 250,000 clones, around nine tenths found once. CDR3 length: 14 amino acids. The ends lost 7 bases at V and 4 bases at J; junction bases unmatched: 6. Germline values: CDR1 MNHEY, CDR2 SVGAGI. The chain combines TRBV6-5 with TRBJ2-5, with 10 bases aligning to TRBD2. The TCR was taken from a man older than 75 with acute or convalescent COVID-19. The sequencing sample was made of peripheral blood. Written as DNA, the CDR3 is TGTGCCAGCAAACCGGGACTAGCGTCAGAGACCCAGTACTTC. As protein: CASKPGLASETQYF.